The T cell receptor (beta chain) under discussion was sequenced for a study of cytomegalovirus exposure and HLA in healthy donors. Unmatched junction bases numbered 9, after V lost 0 bases and J lost 5 bases. Germline CDR1 is SGHVS and CDR2 is FQNEAQ. The CDR3 length is 16 residues. Notes on the study in general: Usually a TCR sequence was rare, but some public TCRs were found in many donors. There were approximately 150 TCR beta chains listed as cytomegalovirus-associated. According to a later analysis, TCR clusters from the first cohort tended to co-occur in the roughly 110 validation repertoires.

Comments on this clone: The antigen remains undetermined.

TCRdb keeps only in-frame clones here, not all; method: immunoSEQ multiplex PCR. Among approximately 140,000 clones, around 90% were seen once, and the ten largest hold approximately 8.7%. This TCR was sampled from a man aged 18-30 years in good health and CMV-seropositive. What was sequenced was PBMCs. The chain couples TRBV7-8 to TRBJ2-5; 7 bases map to TRBD2. The CDR3 DNA reads TGTGCCAGCAGCTTAGCGAGGCGGGAGCTTGGGGAGACCCAGTACTTC. Amino acids: CASSLARRELGETQYF. Full variable domain (remainder filled in from reference TRBV7-8 and TRBJ2-5): GAGVSQSPRYKVAKRGQDVALRCDPISGHVSLFWYQQALGQGPEFLTYFQNEAQLDKSGLPSDRFFAERPEGSVSTLKIQRTQQEDSAVYLCASSLARRELGETQYFGPGTRLLVL.